The 16 T cell receptor beta chains in this list originate from one sample, sequenced in a study of blood T cell repertoires in COVID-19. Clones were read by immunoSEQ multiplex PCR, and TCRdb kept only the in-frame ones, dropping some. The table has about 360,000 clones, around 87% seen once. Source material: PBMCs or T cells enriched from blood (not recorded which). Receptors originate from a man aged 30 to 45 who had recovered from COVID-19.

The chain carries TRBV7-9 and TRBJ1-3; D unresolved. CDR3 length: 15 residues. V shed 4 bases and J shed 0 bases, with 10 bases lying between them. Per the germline V gene, CDR1 is SEHNR and CDR2 is FQNEAQ (reference sequence). The CDR3 DNA is TGTGCCAGCAGCTCACCAGTCACCTCTGGAAACACCATATATTTT. Translated, it gives CASSSPVTSGNTIYF.

CDR3 amino acids: CASSLTGVNGYTF. DNA for the CDR3: TGTGCCAGCAGTTTAACGGGGGTTAACGGCTACACCTTC. The chain links TRBV12-3 or TRBV12-4 to TRBJ1-2; maybe TRBD1 (5 bases). The CDR3 length is 13 residues. V lost 2 bases to trimming and J lost 8 bases, with 12 bases between them.

V and J are TRBV10-3 and TRBJ2-2; 7 bases agree with TRBD2. Per the germline V gene, CDR1 is ENHRY and CDR2 is SYGVKD. The CDR3 loop spans 12 amino acids. Unmatched junction bases numbered 3, after V lost 8 bases and J lost 6 bases. Here the CDR3 reads CAIRLAAGELFF. In DNA form, the CDR3 reads TGTGCCATCCGACTAGCAGCCGGGGAGCTGTTTTTT.

The chain employs TRBV5-1 and TRBJ2-5; 11 bases map to TRBD2. CDR1 SGHRS and CDR2 YFSETQ come from the germline V gene. The CDR3 consists of 15 residues. Losses at the gene ends were 5 bases for V and 7 bases for J; bases not matched to a gene: 10. In DNA form, the CDR3 reads TGCGCCAGCAGAATAGCGGGGGGGACCCGAGGGACCCAGTACTTC. Amino acid sequence: CASRIAGGTRGTQYF.

This clone occurred once. The rearrangement links TRBV12-3 or TRBV12-4 to TRBJ1-1; D might be TRBD1 (5 bases). With 5 bases removed from V and 3 bases from J, the gap between germline ends came to 10 bases. The CDR3 contains 13 residues. CDR3 DNA sequence: TGTGCCAGCAGTCTTCAGGGTCACACTGAAGCTTTCTTT. Protein sequence: CASSLQGHTEAFF.

Notes on this clone: The sample contains more than one DNA sequence encoding this CDR3. V gene TRBV9 combines with J gene TRBJ2-1; TRBD2 agrees at 10 bases. Germline assignment: CDR1 SGDLS and CDR2 YYNGEE. The V and J ends lost 0 bases and 4 bases, in that order; junction bases with no gene match: 4. This CDR3 spans 16 amino acids. This CDR3 is CASSVGSGGPYNEQFF. Written as DNA, the CDR3 is TGTGCCAGCAGCGTAGGTAGCGGGGGGCCATACAATGAGCAGTTCTTC. Combining the CDR3 with reference TRBV9 and TRBJ2-1 gives the whole variable domain DSGVTQTPKHLITATGQRVTLRCSPRSGDLSVYWYQQSLDQGLQFLIQYYNGEERAKGNILERFSAQQFPDLHSELNLSSLELGDSALYFCASSVGSGGPYNEQFFGPGTRLTVL.

V and J are TRBV6-5 and TRBJ1-2; D ambiguous. The CDR3 contains 13 residues. V dropped 6 bases and J dropped 4 bases, with 12 bases sitting between them. Germline CDR1 MNHEY, CDR2 SVGAGI. The DNA for the CDR3 is TGTGCCAGCAGGGGAGACGTAGCCTATGGCTACACCTTC. As protein: CASRGDVAYGYTF.

This clone has a single count. The CDR3 bases are TGTGCCAGCAGCCAAGGACAGGGAGGCTATGGCTACACCTTC. This translates into CASSQGQGGYGYTF. The gene calls are TRBV14 and TRBJ1-2; the match to TRBD1 covers 7 bases. The V segment lost 1 base and the J segment 4 bases; nucleotides outside the gene matches: 3. This CDR3 contains 14 residues. Germline V lookup: CDR1 SGHDN, CDR2 FVKESK.

V gene TRBV7-2 combines with J gene TRBJ2-2, with a weak D call TRBD2 (5 bases). The CDR3 has 14 amino acids. Per the germline V gene, CDR1 is SGHTA and CDR2 is FQGNSA. Trimming stripped 2 bases from V and 4 bases from J, with 8 bases between. The chain's CDR3 is CASSLILATGELFF. The CDR3 nucleotides are TGTGCCAGCAGCTTAATCCTAGCCACCGGGGAGCTGTTTTTT.

This chain links TRBV2 with TRBJ1-2, with D unresolved. CDR1 is SNHLY, CDR2 FYNNEI, per germline. This CDR3 is 14 amino acids long. The V and J ends lost 5 bases and 3 bases respectively, with 13 bases between them. This CDR3 is CASSKRAGDYGYTF. CDR3 DNA sequence: TGTGCCAGCAGTAAACGGGCCGGGGACTATGGCTACACCTTC.

This clone turned up a few times. A far larger clone is one nucleotide away, so this likely arose from a read error. Other DNA sequences from this sample encode an identical CDR3 as well. V usage is TRBV10-2 and J usage is TRBJ1-5; 10 bases align to TRBD1. The CDR3 is made up of 15 amino acids. Trimming at V came to 5 bases and at J to 2 bases, leaving 3 bases not matched to a gene. Germline values: CDR1 WSHSY, CDR2 SAAADI. The CDR3 DNA reads as TGCGCCAGCAGTCCCGGGACAGGGGGCAATCAGCCCCAGCATTTT. Its translation: CASSPGTGGNQPQHF.

This sequence joins TRBV5-1 and TRBJ1-4; D is perhaps TRBD1 (5 bases). Germline V gene sequence: CDR1 SGHRS, CDR2 YFSETQ. There are 14 residues in the CDR3. Trimming took off 7 bases at V and 8 bases at J, with 18 bases between the two ends. The CDR3 sequence is CASGRGEAGEKLFF. The CDR3 DNA follows: TGCGCCAGCGGTCGGGGCGAGGCGGGAGAAAAACTGTTTTTT.

The J gene is TRBJ2-3, the V gene TRBV7-2; D ambiguous. The V end was cut by 0 bases, the J end by 4 bases, with 2 bases between. The CDR3 spans 12 residues. Germline V gives CDR1 SGHTA, CDR2 FQGNSA. The CDR3 region has the DNA TGTGCCAGCAGCTTAGCCTCAGATACGCAGTATTTT. Translation gives CASSLASDTQYF.

This chain joins TRBV19 and TRBJ2-3, with TRBD1 identical over 11 bases. The J segment lost 4 bases and the V segment lost 8 bases, leaving 8 bases of the junction unmatched. From germline, CDR1 is LNHDA and CDR2 SQIVND (reference sequence). CDR3 length: 15 amino acids. CDR3 DNA sequence: TGTGCCAGTGATGGGGGACAGGGGGAGGCAGATACGCAGTATTTT. Amino acids: CASDGGQGEADTQYF.

The V call is TRBV6-2 or TRBV6-3, the J call TRBJ2-7, with 7 bases aligning to TRBD1. Per germline, CDR1 MNHEY and CDR2 SVGEGT. Trimming removed 6 bases from V and 7 bases from J; junction bases left unmatched: 12. The CDR3 spans 14 residues. CDR3 DNA: TGTGCCAGCAGCCCATCACAGGGGATTCGGGAGCAGTACTTC. This codes for CASSPSQGIREQYF.

The rearrangement uses TRBV7-9 and TRBJ2-3; D unclear. The V end lost 5 bases, the J end lost 1 base, and 7 bases lay between the germline ends. The length of the CDR3 is 13 residues. Per the germline V gene, CDR1 is SEHNR and CDR2 is FQNEAQ (reference sequence). CDR3 DNA sequence: TGTGCCAGCAGCGTCGGAGGCACAGATACGCAGTATTTT. Translation: CASSVGGTDTQYF.